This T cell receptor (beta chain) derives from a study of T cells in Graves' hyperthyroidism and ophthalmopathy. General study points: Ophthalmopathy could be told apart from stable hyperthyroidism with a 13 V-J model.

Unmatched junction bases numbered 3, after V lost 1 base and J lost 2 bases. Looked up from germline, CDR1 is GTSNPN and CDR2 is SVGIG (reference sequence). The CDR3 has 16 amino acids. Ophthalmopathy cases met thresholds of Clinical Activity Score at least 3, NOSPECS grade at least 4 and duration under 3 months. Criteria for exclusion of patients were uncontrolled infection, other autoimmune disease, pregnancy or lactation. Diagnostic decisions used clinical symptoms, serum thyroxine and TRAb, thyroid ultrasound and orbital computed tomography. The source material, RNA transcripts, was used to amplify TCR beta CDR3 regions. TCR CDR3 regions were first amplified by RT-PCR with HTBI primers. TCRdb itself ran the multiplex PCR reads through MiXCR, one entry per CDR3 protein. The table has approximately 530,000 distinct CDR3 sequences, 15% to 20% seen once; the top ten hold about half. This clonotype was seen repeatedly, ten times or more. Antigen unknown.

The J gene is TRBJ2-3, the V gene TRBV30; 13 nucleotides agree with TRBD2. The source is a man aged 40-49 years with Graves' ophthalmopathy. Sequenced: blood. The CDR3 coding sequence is TGTGCCTGGAGTGCCGGACTAGCGGGGGCCACAGATACGCAGTATTTT. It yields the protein CAWSAGLAGATDTQYF.